This TCR beta chain was recovered during a study of cytomegalovirus exposure and HLA in healthy donors. Details on this clone: Antigen unknown.

The study, taken as a whole, reports: Further analysis, carried out later, found HLA-associated TCR beta chains more clonally expanded than equally common other chains. Immune exposure information comprised only CMV serostatus. Among CMV-associated TCR beta chains, most appeared HLA-restricted in a later analysis.

In the PCR, 60 Vbeta and 13 Jbeta primers were used. Some clones are missing from TCRdb's copy, which holds only in-frame ones; the method was immunoSEQ multiplex PCR. The sample holds around 150,000 clones. The sample comprised PBMCs. The receptor was derived from a woman aged 55-70 years in good health and CMV-seronegative.

Here the CDR3 reads CASSLGLAGNTGELFF. In nucleotides, the CDR3 is TGTGCCAGCAGCCTGGGACTAGCGGGAAATACCGGGGAGCTGTTTTTT. V and J are TRBV5-8 and TRBJ2-2; 13 nucleotides match TRBD2. J gave up 5 bases and V 4 bases, and 5 bases lay outside the gene matches. CDR1 and CDR2 (germline): SGHTS, YDEGEE. The CDR3 is 16 residues long.